The 17 T cell receptor beta chains presented below share a single source sample, sequenced in a study of radiation and T cells in renal cell carcinoma. Time point reported: blood 2 weeks post-SBRT. Treatment reported: 15 Gy SBRT to primary tumor, nephrectomy 4 weeks later. The data were produced by immunoSEQ multiplex PCR, yet TCRdb's version contains in-frame clones alone and is incomplete. This table has about 150,000 clones, approximately 86% appearing once. Sequencing used blood, obtained from a patient whose treatment included radiotherapy and nephrectomy. Source of these receptors: a woman between 50 and 59 years old with renal cell carcinoma.

The rearrangement links TRBV4-1 to TRBJ2-7, with 10 bases identical to TRBD1. Germline V lookup: CDR1 MGHRA, CDR2 YSYEKL. The CDR3 length is 15 residues. V was pared by 4 bases and J by 6 bases, with 9 bases of the junction left unmatched. CDR3 DNA: TGCGCCAGCAGCCGGACAGGGGGGTGGACGGGCGAGCAGTACTTC. Its translation is CASSRTGGWTGEQYF.

V gene TRBV4-3 combines with J gene TRBJ2-3; D is perhaps TRBD1 or TRBD2 (6 bases each). Trimming cost V 0 bases and J 4 bases, with 11 bases left between them. This CDR3 has 15 residues. Germline V CDR1 and CDR2: LGHNA, YSLEER. CDR3 protein: CASSQDKGEADTQYF. As DNA, the CDR3 is TGCGCCAGCAGCCAAGATAAGGGGGAGGCAGATACGCAGTATTTT.

The chain is built from TRBV2 and TRBJ2-7; D unclear. Germline assignment: CDR1 SNHLY and CDR2 FYNNEI. CDR3 length: 14 amino acids. Deletions cut 2 bases from V and 6 bases from J, with 14 bases between. This CDR3 reads CASSENRDPGEQYF. The CDR3 DNA sequence: TGTGCCAGCAGTGAAAATAGGGATCCAGGCGAGCAGTACTTC.

The rearrangement uses TRBV10-1 and TRBJ1-2; D gene uncertain. Germline V gives CDR1 WNHNN, CDR2 SYGVQD (reference sequence). This CDR3 spans 11 amino acids. Trimming left V 5 bases short and J 5 bases short, with 6 bases between. Here the CDR3 DNA reads TGCGCCAGCAGTTTTGGTTATGGCTACACCTTC. Encoded protein: CASSFGYGYTF.

J is TRBJ2-3 and V is TRBV20-1; D remains unclear. The germline CDR1 and CDR2 sequences are DFQATT and SNEGSKA (reference sequence). The CDR3 runs to 10 residues. Between the trimmed V and J ends, which lost 4 bases and 3 bases, there was a span of 2 bases. The CDR3: CSAMTDTQYF. The DNA for the CDR3 is TGCAGTGCTATGACAGATACGCAGTATTTT.

At least ten counts were recorded for this clone. This chain joins TRBV20-1 and TRBJ2-5; D is unclear. CDR1 and CDR2 (germline): DFQATT, SNEGSKA (reference sequence). Trimming removed 3 bases at V and 5 bases at J, with 7 bases between. The CDR3 runs to 11 residues. The CDR3 reads CSASPGETQYF. The CDR3 nucleotides read TGCAGTGCTAGCCCCGGGGAGACCCAGTACTTC.

This clone was counted once. The chain employs TRBV4-2 and TRBJ2-5; the D gene is possibly TRBD1 (5 bases). Judging by the DNA end, TRBJ2-7 fits better; the J call may be wrong. The CDR3 sequence is 13 residues long. Germline V gene sequence: CDR1 LGHNA, CDR2 YNFKEQ. Here the CDR3 reads CASSRDRTYEQYF. The CDR3 nucleotides are TGTGCCAGCAGCCGCGACAGAACCTACGAGCAGTACTTC.

J is TRBJ1-2 and V is TRBV14, with TRBD1 identical over 8 bases. This CDR3 contains 19 residues. Germline CDR1 is SGHDN and CDR2 is FVKESK. The ends lost 0 bases at V and 8 bases at J; junction bases unmatched: 20. CDR3 nucleotide sequence: TGTGCCAGCAGCCAAGATTCGGACAGGGTTTTACCCTATGTGTTCGGCTACACCTTC. The encoded protein is CASSQDSDRVLPYVFGYTF.

V is TRBV11-1 and J is TRBJ1-1, with D hard to call. Germline V gives CDR1 SGHAT, CDR2 FQDESV (reference sequence). CDR3 length equals 14 residues. V lost 5 bases to trimming and J lost 1 base, with 11 bases between them. This CDR3 reads CASSVDRRNTEAFF. For the CDR3, the DNA is TGTGCCAGCAGCGTGGACCGAAGGAACACTGAAGCTTTCTTT.

The V gene is TRBV18, the J gene TRBJ2-3, with no clear D. V was clipped by 3 bases and J by 0 bases, with 7 bases between them. The CDR3 extends over 14 amino acids. Per the germline V gene, CDR1 is KGHSH and CDR2 is LQKENI. CDR3 protein: CASSPPISTDTQYF. DNA of the CDR3: TGTGCCAGCTCACCGCCGATAAGCACAGATACGCAGTATTTT.

The chain has TRBV7-9 and TRBJ2-2; the match to TRBD1 covers 7 bases. The CDR3 is 16 amino acids. Germline trimming cut 4 bases from V and 0 bases from J; bases unmatched to any gene: 5. Germline CDR1 is SEHNR and CDR2 is FQNEAQ (reference sequence). CDR3 sequence (DNA): TGTGCCAGCAGCTCGCCGGACAGGCCGAACACCGGGGAGCTGTTTTTT. It codes for CASSSPDRPNTGELFF. Full variable domain (missing parts from reference TRBV7-9 and TRBJ2-2): DTGVSQNPRHKITKRGQNVTFRCDPISEHNRLYWYRQTLGQGPEFLTYFQNEAQLEKSRLLSDRFSAERPKGSFSTLEIQRTEQGDSAMYLCASSSPDRPNTGELFFGEGSRLTVL.

The V call is TRBV18, the J call TRBJ1-2; no definite D call. CDR3 size: 13 residues. The germline V and J ends were trimmed by 6 bases and 6 bases, with 14 bases remaining between them. Looked up from germline, CDR1 is KGHSH and CDR2 is LQKENI. The CDR3 protein is CASSAVPTDGYTF. Here the CDR3 DNA reads TGTGCCAGCTCCGCCGTCCCGACCGATGGCTACACCTTC. Supplemented by reference TRBV18 and TRBJ1-2, the full variable domain reads NAGVMQNPRHLVRRRGQEARLRCSPMKGHSHVYWYRQLPEEGLKFMVYLQKENIIDESGMPKERFSAEFPKEGPSILRIQQVVRGDSAAYFCASSAVPTDGYTFGSGTRLTVV.

The chain uses TRBV5-1 and TRBJ1-5; a weak D match, TRBD1 (5 bases). CDR1 is SGHRS and CDR2 is YFSETQ in the germline V gene. V was trimmed by 4 bases and J by 0 bases, leaving 11 bases between them. CDR3 length equals 15 residues. The CDR3 is CASSPLGGSNQPQHF. The CDR3 coding sequence is TGCGCCAGCAGCCCCCTCGGGGGTAGCAATCAGCCCCAGCATTTT.

CDR3 residues: CASSLGQLHPTPLHF. CDR3 sequence (DNA): TGTGCCAGCAGCCTAGGACAGCTCCACCCCACACCCCTCCACTTT. The gene calls are TRBV7-2 and TRBJ1-6; a weak D match, TRBD1 (6 bases). V was cut by 5 bases and J by 11 bases, with 19 bases left in between. Germline values: CDR1 SGHTA, CDR2 FQGNSA. The CDR3 has 15 amino acids.

This rearrangement joins TRBV14 to TRBJ2-5; 7 bases are shared with TRBD2. CDR1 and CDR2 (germline): SGHDN, FVKESK. V shed 3 bases, J shed 5 bases, and the junction held 15 bases outside the gene matches. This CDR3 is 17 amino acids long. The CDR3 nucleotides are TGTGCCAGCAGCCATTTCCCCTCCGGGACTATTCCCGAGACCCAGTACTTC. As protein: CASSHFPSGTIPETQYF. Complete variable domain (other parts from reference TRBV14 and TRBJ2-5): EAGVTQFPSHSVIEKGQTVTLRCDPISGHDNLYWYRRVMGKEIKFLLHFVKESKQDESGMPNNRFLAERTGGTYSTLKVQPAELEDSGVYFCASSHFPSGTIPETQYFGPGTRLLVL.

The gene calls are TRBV19 and TRBJ1-1, with 7 bases aligning to TRBD1. This CDR3 has 13 amino acids. With 9 bases clipped from V and 0 bases from J, the junction kept 4 bases outside the gene matches. In germline, CDR1 is LNHDA, CDR2 SQIVND (reference sequence). CDR3 sequence reads: CASRQGMNTEAFF. As DNA, the CDR3 is TGTGCCAGCAGACAGGGCATGAACACTGAAGCTTTCTTT.

This chain uses TRBV9 with TRBJ1-6; D uncertain. V was cut by 0 bases and J by 5 bases, with 9 bases left in between. This CDR3 spans 15 amino acids. Germline-derived CDR1 and CDR2 are SGDLS and YYNGEE. CDR3 sequence (DNA): TGTGCCAGCAGCGTAGCGGTTGGCAATAATTCACCCCTCCACTTT. This encodes CASSVAVGNNSPLHF.